This TCR beta chain was recovered during a study of T cells after yellow fever vaccination. Whole-study results and caveats: The secondary response was weaker, and its peak arrived faster, on day 5 versus 15. Within FACS-sorted repertoires, abundant clonotypes contaminating from the bulk population could be present. After the booster, nearly 98% of CD4 and about nine tenths of CD8 primary-response clones were re-detected.

This clonotype showed up just a few times. Antigen: not known. One entry per CDR3 protein results from TCRdb running MiXCR on the 5' RACE reads. Of 300,000 or so distinct CDR3 sequences listed, 8% to 9.5% are singletons. V was pared by 0 bases and J by 4 bases, with 8 bases between. Germline V gene data show CDR1 as DFQATT and CDR2 as SNEGSKA (reference sequence). There are 13 residues in the CDR3. The receptor was isolated from a man between 18 and 29 years old who received the YFV17D yellow fever vaccine. The input for sequencing was PBMCs, taken 45 days after the first yellow fever vaccination. This sequence joins TRBV20-1 and TRBJ2-3, with D hard to call. The CDR3 reads CSARDPAPDTQYF. The CDR3 DNA is TGCAGTGCTAGAGATCCAGCTCCAGATACGCAGTATTTT.